The entry that follows covers one TCR beta chain sequence. Cohorts were assigned according to the clinical history that participants reported. The CDR3 contains 17 residues. The V and J ends lost 3 bases and 7 bases respectively, with 21 bases between them. These data are taken from a study of blood T cell repertoires in COVID-19. As originally analysed: Researchers report that nucleated cell counts were estimated from reference gene primer amplification. The assay was immunoSEQ multiplex PCR, and TCRdb's table has in-frame clones only and misses some. D and trimming come from the DNA, and the V and J calls and clone size come from that table. This table holds about 380,000 clones, 88% found once.

The chain has TRBV23-1 and TRBJ2-2; a possible D gene is TRBD2 (6 bases). TRBV23-1 is sorted into the ORF group, with uncertain function. This sequence was found in a young woman who had recovered from COVID-19. The source material was PBMCs or T cells enriched from blood (not recorded which). CDR3 sequence: CASSQEGRTWRVGELFF. CDR3 DNA sequence: TGCGCCAGCAGTCAGGAGGGCCGAACGTGGAGGGTCGGGGAGCTGTTTTTT.